This passage covers 18 T cell receptor beta chains from one sample sequenced in a study of cytomegalovirus exposure and HLA in healthy donors. The PCR made use of 60 Vbeta and 13 Jbeta primers. Libraries were prepared by immunoSEQ multiplex PCR; TCRdb keeps only in-frame clonotypes and omits some of them. The sample includes more than 85,000 clones, around 80% of them seen just once. The material sequenced was PBMCs. The origin of the receptors is a male donor in good health and CMV-seropositive.

The CDR3 protein is CASSFRDSNEKLFF. CDR3 DNA sequence: TGTGCCAGCAGTTTCCGGGACAGTAATGAAAAACTGTTTTTT. V usage is TRBV28 and J usage is TRBJ1-4; 7 positions match TRBD1. The CDR3 has 14 amino acids. CDR1 and CDR2 from the germline V gene are MDHEN and SYDVKM. V gave up 3 bases and J gave up 4 bases; unmatched junction bases: 2.

This clone was found once. The chain uses TRBV5-1 and TRBJ2-5, with 8 bases aligning to TRBD2. V gave up 0 bases and J gave up 5 bases; unmatched junction bases: 6. Germline CDR1 SGHRS, CDR2 YFSETQ. This CDR3 contains 15 residues. The CDR3 DNA reads TGCGCCAGCAGCTTGGGCCCCCGGGAGGGCGAGACCCAGTACTTC. Amino acids: CASSLGPREGETQYF.

This chain connects TRBV7-9 to TRBJ1-2, with D perhaps matching TRBD1 (5 bases). Trimming stripped 2 bases from V and 2 bases from J, with 12 bases between. From germline, CDR1 is SEHNR and CDR2 FQNEAQ (reference sequence). This CDR3 comprises 15 residues. The CDR3 coding sequence is TGTGCCAGCAGCTTACTCGTGGACACGAACTATGGCTACACCTTC. It translates to CASSLLVDTNYGYTF. Drawing the rest from reference TRBV7-9 and TRBJ1-2, the complete variable domain is DTGVSQNPRHKITKRGQNVTFRCDPISEHNRLYWYRQTLGQGPEFLTYFQNEAQLEKSRLLSDRFSAERPKGSFSTLEIQRTEQGDSAMYLCASSLLVDTNYGYTFGSGTRLTVV.

V gene TRBV6-5 combines with J gene TRBJ2-7; D remains unclear. V shed 3 bases and J shed 0 bases, with 15 bases lying between them. CDR1 MNHEY and CDR2 SVGAGI come from the germline V gene. This CDR3 has 16 amino acids. CDR3 DNA sequence: TGTGCCAGCAGTTATCGGGTATCCGCACACTCCTACGAGCAGTACTTC. It yields the protein CASSYRVSAHSYEQYF.

The chain combines TRBV4-2 with TRBJ2-5, with a possible D match to TRBD1 (7 bases). V shed 0 bases and J shed 2 bases, with 19 bases lying between them. From germline, CDR1 is LGHNA and CDR2 YNFKEQ. The CDR3 has 18 amino acids. CDR3 sequence (DNA): TGTGCCAGCAGCCAAGACCAAAGGAGGGACAGCCCTCAAGAGACCCAGTACTTC. Its translation is CASSQDQRRDSPQETQYF.

The V call is TRBV18, the J call TRBJ2-2, with TRBD1 matching over 9 bases. V lost 1 base to trimming and J lost 4 bases; unmatched junction nucleotides: 7. Germline lookup yields CDR1 KGHSH and CDR2 LQKENI. The CDR3 totals 17 residues. The CDR3 reads CASSPRNRQGGTGELFF. In DNA form, the CDR3 reads TGTGCCAGCTCACCACGGAATCGACAGGGGGGCACCGGGGAGCTGTTTTTT.

The V call is TRBV7-2, the J call TRBJ2-5; 8 nucleotides agree with TRBD1. The germline V gene encodes CDR1 SGHTA and CDR2 FQGNSA. This CDR3 is built from 15 residues. Trimming removed 6 bases from V and 3 bases from J; junction bases left unmatched: 9. The CDR3 here is CASRLVQGAEETQYF. The CDR3 nucleotides are TGTGCCAGCAGACTAGTGCAGGGGGCGGAAGAGACCCAGTACTTC.

This clone showed up just a few times. For the CDR3, the DNA is TGTGCCAGCAGCTTATCACTAGTGCTACTCTCCTACGAGCAGTACTTC. This translates into CASSLSLVLLSYEQYF. The chain uses TRBV7-2 and TRBJ2-5, with D tentatively TRBD2 (5 bases). The DNA end is more similar to TRBJ2-7, so the J call may be wrong. The CDR3 contains 16 residues. Germline CDR1 and CDR2: SGHTA and FQGNSA.

This clone was counted once. This rearrangement joins TRBV5-1 to TRBJ2-7; 8 bases map to TRBD1. This CDR3 has 14 amino acids. With 0 bases clipped from V and 4 bases from J, the junction kept 3 bases outside the gene matches. From germline, CDR1 is SGHRS and CDR2 YFSETQ. CDR3 region: CASSLAQGAYEQYF. CDR3 bases: TGCGCCAGCAGCTTGGCGCAGGGGGCGTACGAGCAGTACTTC.

This clone appeared once. V gene TRBV5-1 combines with J gene TRBJ1-1; TRBD1 matches at 7 bases. Germline-derived CDR1 and CDR2 are SGHRS and YFSETQ. With V trimmed by 4 bases and J by 1 base, 10 bases remained unmatched. The CDR3 runs 16 residues. The CDR3 DNA is TGCGCCAGCAGCGAGGACAGGAGGCGACGGAACACTGAAGCTTTCTTT. It yields the protein CASSEDRRRRNTEAFF.

The V gene is TRBV4-3, the J gene TRBJ2-6, with TRBD1 identical over 7 bases. With V trimmed by 0 bases and J by 2 bases, 19 bases remained unmatched. The CDR3 contains 22 residues. Germline V gives CDR1 LGHNA, CDR2 YSLEER. The CDR3 coding sequence is TGCGCCAGCAGCCAAGACGCCTATTTGAAAGGGGGCACAATAACTGGGGCCAACGTCCTGACTTTC. This encodes CASSQDAYLKGGTITGANVLTF.

The chain uses TRBV25-1 and TRBJ1-6, with 10 bases matching TRBD1. Trimming removed 3 bases from V and 7 bases from J; junction bases left unmatched: 6. Germline CDR1 is MGHDK and CDR2 is SYGVNS. This CDR3 region has 16 residues. Here the CDR3 reads CASSDAGQGENSPLHF. The CDR3, as DNA: TGTGCCAGCAGTGATGCTGGACAGGGGGAAAATTCACCCCTCCACTTT.

This chain uses TRBV29-1 with TRBJ1-1, with D possibly matching TRBD1 (6 bases). The CDR3 loop spans 14 amino acids. Germline V gene lookup returns CDR1 SQVTM and CDR2 ANQGSEA. Trimming shortened V by 6 bases and J by 6 bases, and 20 bases separated the two germline ends. CDR3 nucleotides: TGCAGCGTCGCTAGAGCGGGGGCTGTAGCTGAAGCTTTCTTT. Protein product: CSVARAGAVAEAFF.

The CDR3 loop is CASSLVGADEQFF. The CDR3 DNA reads as TGTGCCAGCAGCTTGGTGGGGGCTGATGAGCAGTTCTTC. The chain employs TRBV5-4 and TRBJ2-1, with D possibly TRBD1 on 6 matching bases. CDR3 length: 13 amino acids. Looked up from germline, CDR1 is SGHNT and CDR2 is YYREEE (reference sequence). Deletions cut 0 bases from V and 8 bases from J, with 9 bases between.

CDR3 DNA sequence: TGCGCCAGCAGCCTGGACAGGGGGCCGGAGGAGACCCAGTACTTC. This codes for CASSLDRGPEETQYF. The V gene is TRBV5-1, the J gene TRBJ2-5; TRBD1 aligns across 11 bases. J gave up 5 bases and V 4 bases, and 7 bases lay outside the gene matches. Germline V gives CDR1 SGHRS, CDR2 YFSETQ. The CDR3 spans 15 residues.

The chain joins TRBV6-1 to TRBJ2-4; 7 bases are shared with TRBD1. J lost 1 base, V lost 7 bases, and 7 bases had no gene match. The V gene's germline CDR1 is MNHNS and CDR2 SASEGT. The CDR3 is 15 residues long. Written as DNA, the CDR3 is TGTGCCAGCACGGGACAGTTTGTTGCCAAAAACATTCAGTACTTC. As protein: CASTGQFVAKNIQYF.

J is TRBJ2-4 and V is TRBV5-3; 7 nucleotides align to TRBD1. TRBV5-3 counts as an open reading frame of uncertain function. The V and J ends lost 0 bases and 0 bases, in that order; junction bases with no gene match: 3. This CDR3 has 16 residues. Written as DNA, the CDR3 is TGTGCCAGAAGCTTGGAAGGGGGCTTAGCCAAAAACATTCAGTACTTC. Translating it yields CARSLEGGLAKNIQYF.

This clone occurred a few times. The chain joins TRBV11-2 to TRBJ2-3, with TRBD2 identical over 14 bases. This CDR3 is built from 18 residues. CDR1 is SGHAT, CDR2 FQNNGV, per germline. Trimming removed 5 bases from V and 4 bases from J; junction bases left unmatched: 11. The CDR3 nucleotides read TGTGCCAGCAGCAAAGGGACTAGCGGGGGACTTGGCCCAGATACGCAGTATTTT. The encoded protein is CASSKGTSGGLGPDTQYF.